The 26 T cell receptor beta chains presented below share a single source sample, sequenced in a study of CD8+CD57+ T cells in acquired aplastic anemia (dated by TCRdb to 2017 to 2018). Expansion of CD8+CD57+ cells had been shown by flow cytometry in the patients chosen for sequencing. Sequencer: Illumina HiSeq 2000. Profiling of TCR beta VDJ combinations and CDR3 sequences used genomic DNA as the template. TCRdb trimmed public reads at Q25 via fastp, called clones via MiXCR and kept in-frame beta chains. Under each unique CDR3 protein, matching rows form one entry showing the most common genes and DNA. The sample profile shows 180,000 or so distinct CDR3 sequences; 50% to 65% of them were found once. The top ten hold about 42% of the sample. What was sequenced was sorted CD4+, CD8+, or CD8+CD57+ T cells (not recorded which) from PBMCs. Source of these receptors: a human donor with aplastic anemia.

The CDR3 spells CAISDQGMRAFF. The DNA of the CDR3 is TGTGCCATCAGTGATCAAGGGATGAGGGCTTTCTTT. The chain combines TRBV10-3 with TRBJ1-1, with D uncertain. The CDR3 is 12 residues long. The ends were cut back, 3 bases at V and 11 bases at J, with 13 bases in the middle. Per germline, CDR1 ENHRY and CDR2 SYGVKD.

The V call is TRBV10-2, the J call TRBJ2-2; D could derive from TRBD1 or TRBD2 (5 bases each). Germline values: CDR1 WSHSY, CDR2 SAAADI. Trimming cost V 8 bases and J 2 bases, with 9 bases left between them. The CDR3 is 13 residues long. The CDR3 spells CASGDLNTGELFF. The DNA of the CDR3 is TGCGCCAGCGGGGACCTTAACACCGGGGAGCTGTTTTTT.

This clonotype has just one count. The chain has TRBV10-3 and TRBJ2-7, with D unclear. Trimming removed 3 bases from V and 0 bases from J, with 9 bases in between. Germline V CDR1 and CDR2: ENHRY, SYGVKD. The CDR3 is made up of 14 amino acids. The CDR3 region has the DNA TGTGCCATCAGTGACGAGACGGGCTCCTACGAGCAGTACTTC. Residues: CAISDETGSYEQYF.

V is TRBV20-1 and J is TRBJ2-7; TRBD2 aligns across 8 bases. There are 13 residues in the CDR3. The V and J ends lost 5 bases and 5 bases, in that order; junction bases with no gene match: 8. Germline values: CDR1 DFQATT, CDR2 SNEGSKA (reference sequence). The CDR3 loop reads CSASKRGSNEQYF. CDR3 DNA: TGCAGTGCTTCGAAGCGGGGGTCAAACGAGCAGTACTTC.

The rearrangement joins TRBV7-6 to TRBJ2-7; tentatively, D is TRBD2 (5 bases). V was pared by 1 base and J by 5 bases, with 15 bases between. The CDR3 sequence is 15 residues long. Germline V lookup: CDR1 SGHVS, CDR2 FNYEAQ. The CDR3 loop reads CASSLGGGGGHEQYF. CDR3 nucleotide sequence: TGTGCCAGCAGCTTAGGTGGAGGTGGCGGCCACGAGCAGTACTTC.

The chain recombines TRBV5-1 with TRBJ1-1; 9 nucleotides line up with TRBD1. CDR1 is SGHRS and CDR2 is YFSETQ in the germline V gene. The junction had 2 bases not matched to a gene; V was cut back by 4 bases and J by 1 base. The CDR3 has 14 residues. The CDR3 is CASSMGQGNTEAFF. The CDR3 DNA reads as TGCGCCAGCAGCATGGGACAGGGGAACACTGAAGCTTTCTTT.

This chain joins TRBV20-1 and TRBJ2-1, with D maybe TRBD2 (5 bases). V lost 1 base and J 7 bases, leaving 5 bases between the germline ends. Germline values: CDR1 DFQATT, CDR2 SNEGSKA (reference sequence). The CDR3 has 11 amino acids. The CDR3, as DNA: TGCAGTGCTAGAGCGGGAAATGAGCAGTTCTTC. Residues: CSARAGNEQFF.

Comment on this clonotype: A read error may produce the germline difference seen at one junction end. The V call is TRBV7-6, the J call TRBJ2-3; D may be TRBD1 or TRBD2 (5 bases each). Germline V lookup: CDR1 SGHVS, CDR2 FNYEAQ. CDR3 length: 13 amino acids. This CDR3 is CAGSSRETDTQYF. CDR3 sequence (DNA): TGTGCCGGCAGCTCCAGGGAGACAGATACGCAGTATTTT.

The chain is built from TRBV14 and TRBJ2-1; D is unresolved. Germline values: CDR1 SGHDN, CDR2 FVKESK. The CDR3 loop spans 16 amino acids. Trimming cost V 2 bases and J 7 bases, with 18 bases left between them. CDR3 nucleotides: TGTGCCAGCAGCCAATGGGAAGGGAATTATGAGAATGAGCAGTTCTTC. The encoded protein is CASSQWEGNYENEQFF.

This chain uses TRBV24-1 with TRBJ2-3; TRBD2 agrees at 7 bases. CDR3 length equals 17 residues. The trim removed 0 bases at V and 7 bases at J, leaving 12 bases unmatched. Per the germline V gene, CDR1 is KGHDR and CDR2 is SFDVKD. The CDR3, as DNA: TGTGCCACCAGTGATTTGCAAAGGGCGGGAGTAGTTCATACGCAGTATTTT. Protein product: CATSDLQRAGVVHTQYF.

Ten or more counts support this clonotype. V gene TRBV12-3 or TRBV12-4 combines with J gene TRBJ1-1; D might be TRBD1 (6 bases). This CDR3 region has 17 residues. V was cut by 0 bases and J by 4 bases, with 18 bases left in between. DNA for the CDR3: TGTGCCAGCAGTTTAGCGGCCCCTGGGATAGGGGGCACTGAAGCTTTCTTT. This sequence encodes CASSLAAPGIGGTEAFF.

V is TRBV15 and J is TRBJ1-2; D gene uncertain. The V and J ends lost 0 bases and 1 base respectively, with 6 bases between them. Germline V gene data show CDR1 as LNHNV and CDR2 as YYDKDF (reference sequence). The CDR3 is made up of 14 amino acids. CDR3 nucleotides: TGTGCCACCAGCAGAGATCTTCATAACTATGGCTACACCTTC. The encoded protein is CATSRDLHNYGYTF.

The chain carries TRBV4-3 and TRBJ1-2; 9 nucleotides align to TRBD1. Germline CDR1 LGHNA, CDR2 YSLEER. Trimming removed 4 bases from V and 2 bases from J; junction bases left unmatched: 14. The CDR3 runs to 18 residues. CDR3 sequence: CASSPWTGDRGTNYGYTF. The CDR3 nucleotides read TGCGCCAGCAGCCCCTGGACCGGAGACAGGGGGACCAACTATGGCTACACCTTC.

The V call is TRBV5-5, the J call TRBJ2-5; possibly TRBD1 or TRBD2 for D (6 bases each). Trimming took off 4 bases at V and 2 bases at J, with 21 bases between the two ends. The CDR3 covers 17 residues. CDR1 and CDR2 (germline): SGHKS, YYEKEE (reference sequence). CDR3 sequence reads: CASSPGAGDIGQETQYF. The CDR3 nucleotides read TGTGCCAGCAGCCCGGGGGCAGGAGACATTGGGCAAGAGACCCAGTACTTC.

V usage is TRBV7-2 and J usage is TRBJ1-4, with TRBD1 matching 9 bases. CDR3 size: 15 residues. The V segment lost 5 bases and the J segment 8 bases; nucleotides outside the gene matches: 9. Per the germline V gene, CDR1 is SGHTA and CDR2 is FQGNSA. The CDR3 sequence: CASSNPGQGREKLFF. CDR3 in DNA: TGTGCCAGCAGCAATCCGGGACAGGGACGAGAAAAACTGTTTTTT.

The chain couples TRBV27 to TRBJ2-1, with TRBD1 identical over 9 bases. Germline trimming cut 4 bases from V and 2 bases from J; bases unmatched to any gene: 6. CDR3 length: 16 amino acids. Germline assignment: CDR1 MNHEY and CDR2 SMNVEV (reference sequence). The CDR3 bases are TGTGCCAGCAGTTCGCTAGGGGACAGGGCCTACAATGAGCAGTTCTTC. Translating gives CASSSLGDRAYNEQFF.

This clonotype has a single count. This may stem from a read error, because a much larger clone lies one nucleotide away. This CDR3 fails to terminate in the conserved phenylalanine or tryptophan, so it likely reflects a read error. This chain joins TRBV6-5 and TRBJ2-5; D gene uncertain. The V end was cut by 2 bases, the J end by 5 bases, with 12 bases between. This CDR3 has 14 amino acids. Germline V gene data show CDR1 as MNHEY and CDR2 as SVGAGI. The CDR3 here is CASSYGSLGETQYL. DNA of the CDR3: TGTGCCAGCAGTTACGGCTCCCTGGGGGAGACCCAGTACCTC.

The genes are TRBV7-9 and TRBJ2-7; D unresolved. CDR3 length: 13 residues. Germline CDR1 reads SEHNR; CDR2 reads FQNEAQ (reference sequence). V was trimmed by 6 bases and J by 3 bases, leaving 12 bases between them. The CDR3 loop is CASRPYSYYEQYF. The CDR3 DNA is TGTGCCAGCAGGCCCTACAGTTACTACGAGCAGTACTTC. Variable domain in full (rest from reference TRBV7-9 and TRBJ2-7): DTGVSQNPRHKITKRGQNVTFRCDPISEHNRLYWYRQTLGQGPEFLTYFQNEAQLEKSRLLSDRFSAERPKGSFSTLEIQRTEQGDSAMYLCASRPYSYYEQYFGPGTRLTVT.

The count of this clonotype is one. This sequence joins TRBV19 and TRBJ2-7, with D possibly being TRBD1 or TRBD2 (5 bases each). Germline CDR1 LNHDA, CDR2 SQIVND (reference sequence). The length of the CDR3 is 15 residues. The V end was cut by 8 bases, the J end by 0 bases, with 17 bases between. The CDR3 sequence: CASDDRDEGSYEQYF. For the CDR3, the DNA is TGTGCCAGTGATGACCGGGACGAAGGCTCCTACGAGCAGTACTTC.

This clonotype was seen many times. The chain links TRBV27 to TRBJ2-7; TRBD1 might be the D (6 bases). Trimming removed 3 bases from V and 3 bases from J, with 12 bases in between. The CDR3 sequence is 14 residues long. Germline assignment: CDR1 MNHEY and CDR2 SMNVEV (reference sequence). The CDR3 region is CASSFLGTYYEQYF. Here the CDR3 DNA reads TGTGCCAGCAGTTTCCTTGGGACATACTACGAGCAGTACTTC.

As regards this clonotype: Just one base apart from a much larger clone, this may be a read error. CDR3 sequence (DNA): TGCGCCGGCAGCCAAGGTCCCCGGGAGACGGTCCACGAGCAGTACTTC. It yields the protein CAGSQGPRETVHEQYF. This rearrangement joins TRBV2 to TRBJ2-7; tentatively, D is TRBD2 (6 bases). The CDR3 sequence is 16 residues long. Per the germline V gene, CDR1 is SNHLY and CDR2 is FYNNEI.

The rearrangement uses TRBV27 and TRBJ1-6; D uncertain. Trimming removed 8 bases at V and 9 bases at J, with 14 bases between. The CDR3 runs 13 residues. CDR1 is MNHEY and CDR2 is SMNVEV in the germline V gene (reference sequence). CDR3 amino acids: CASGSRNVSPLHF. CDR3 bases: TGTGCCAGCGGGTCTCGGAATGTTTCACCCCTCCACTTT.

There are many counts of this clonotype. This chain links TRBV12-3 or TRBV12-4 with TRBJ2-3; D is perhaps TRBD1 (6 bases). The V end was cut by 1 base, the J end by 1 base, with 6 bases between. The CDR3 extends over 14 amino acids. CDR3 in DNA: TGTGCCAGCAGTTTAGGGGGGCGCACAGATACGCAGTATTTT. Translated: CASSLGGRTDTQYF.

This clonotype was detected once. The gene calls are TRBV7-3 and TRBJ2-3; D perhaps matches TRBD2 (5 bases). The V gene lost 3 bases and the J gene lost 4 bases, with 14 bases spanning the gap. Germline V gene data show CDR1 as SGHTA and CDR2 as FQGTGA. There are 15 residues in the CDR3. CDR3 sequence: CASSLSTGFADTQYF. The CDR3 DNA follows: TGTGCCAGCAGCTTGTCCACGGGATTCGCAGATACGCAGTATTTT.

The chain joins TRBV20-1 to TRBJ1-2; tentatively, D is TRBD1 (6 bases). Germline CDR1 DFQATT, CDR2 SNEGSKA (reference sequence). The CDR3 is made up of 15 amino acids. The V gene lost 4 bases and the J gene lost 5 bases, with 20 bases spanning the gap. CDR3 sequence (DNA): TGCAGTGCTAAGGAGGCCGTGGGAGGGGGATATGGCTACACCTTC. Protein sequence: CSAKEAVGGGYGYTF.

The V gene is TRBV20-1, the J gene TRBJ2-7; 9 bases match TRBD1. The CDR3 has 13 amino acids. CDR1 and CDR2 (germline): DFQATT, SNEGSKA (reference sequence). The junction had 4 bases not matched to a gene; V was cut back by 5 bases and J by 2 bases. For the CDR3, the DNA is TGCAGTGCTTGGGGGGACAGGGCCTACGAGCAGTACTTC. The encoded protein is CSAWGDRAYEQYF.